The source of this TCR beta chain is a study of blood T cell repertoires in COVID-19. Overall study: Spain, Italy and the United States supplied samples that represented acute and convalescent COVID-19.

The V gene end was trimmed by 5 bases and the J gene end by 6 bases; junction bases not matched to a gene: 9. The CDR3 has 14 residues. CDR1 and CDR2 from the germline V gene are KGHSH and LQKENI. This clone was picked up one time. Per the authors' pipeline: Researchers report that nucleated cell counts were estimated from reference gene primer amplification. Clones were read by immunoSEQ multiplex PCR, and TCRdb kept only the in-frame ones, dropping some. V and J calls and clone size follow that table, whereas D and trimming were derived from the DNA. The repertoire has about 260,000 clones, around 89% of them found once; the top ten carry 1.2%. Participant ages covered roughly 18 to 89 years across about two dozen US areas. Researchers sorted participants into cohorts using their self-reported clinical history.

The V gene is TRBV18, the J gene TRBJ1-2, with 7 bases fitting TRBD1. Sequenced material: PBMCs or T cells enriched from blood (not recorded which). The TCR was taken from a woman aged 40-49 years with acute COVID-19. The CDR3 coding sequence is TGTGCCAGCTCATCCTTCGACAGGGACCATGGCTACACCTTC. It is translated as CASSSFDRDHGYTF.